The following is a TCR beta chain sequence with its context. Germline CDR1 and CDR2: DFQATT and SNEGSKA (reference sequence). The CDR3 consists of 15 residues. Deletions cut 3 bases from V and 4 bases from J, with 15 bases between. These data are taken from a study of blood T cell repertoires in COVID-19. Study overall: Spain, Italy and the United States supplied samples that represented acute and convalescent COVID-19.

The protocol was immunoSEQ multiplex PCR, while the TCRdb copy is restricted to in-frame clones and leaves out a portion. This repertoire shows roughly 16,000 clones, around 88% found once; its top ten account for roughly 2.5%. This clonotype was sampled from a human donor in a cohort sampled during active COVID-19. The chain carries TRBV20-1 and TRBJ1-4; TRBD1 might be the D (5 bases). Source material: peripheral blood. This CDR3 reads CSASGAKSNNEKLFF. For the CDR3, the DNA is TGCAGTGCTAGTGGGGCTAAGAGTAATAATGAAAAACTGTTTTTT.